This T cell receptor (beta chain) was recorded in a study of blood T cells in healthy people across ages. Study results and limitations: A roughly linear age-dependent decrease characterized TCR beta diversity per million T cells.

It was with a sample-barcoded 5' primer and a J-beta primer mix that a second PCR of about 6 to 12 cycles was run. Using its own MiXCR run on the 5' RACE reads, TCRdb lists one record per CDR3 protein. This repertoire shows about 1.8 million distinct CDR3 sequences, less than 50% found once; its top ten account for 2% to 2.5%. The CDR3 sequence is 16 residues long. V lost 2 bases, J lost 7 bases, and 20 bases lay in between. Germline V gene sequence: CDR1 SEHNR, CDR2 FQNEAQ (reference sequence). This clonotype has just one count. The antigen is undetermined. This chain links TRBV7-9 with TRBJ1-2; tentatively, D is TRBD1 (6 bases). Sequenced sample: blood. The sequence was collected from a woman aged 40 to 50 in good health. CDR3 nucleotide sequence: TGTGCCAGCAGCTTACCCAGAACAGGGTATAGTTCTGGCTACACCTTC. It is translated as CASSLPRTGYSSGYTF.